This T cell receptor beta chain was observed in a study of blood T cells in healthy people across ages. The wider study: The template switching approach captured approximately one barcoded beta molecule for every two T cells. Overall study findings and caveats: It was held that diversity estimates obtained from one million T cells represented underestimates.

Remarks on this clonotype: What it binds is not known.

The use of a sample-barcoded 5' primer and a J-beta primer mix characterized a second PCR of about 6 to 12 cycles. Sequencing recovered at least 2.5 million CDR3-containing paired-end reads from each sample. MiXCR, applied by TCRdb to the 5' RACE reads, yields one record per CDR3 protein. The sample gives about 670,000 distinct CDR3 sequences, roughly half of which show up once; approximately 15% is in the top ten. The CDR3 contains 14 residues. Germline CDR1 is WSHSY and CDR2 is SAAADI. V was trimmed by 4 bases and J by 7 bases, leaving 11 bases between them. The sample consisted of blood. This sequence joins TRBV10-2 and TRBJ1-6; possibly TRBD1 for D (5 bases). This TCR derives from an elderly woman in good health. CDR3 sequence reads: CASSVDHRNSPLHF. In DNA form, the CDR3 reads TGCGCCAGCAGTGTAGACCACAGGAATTCACCCCTCCACTTT.